This T cell receptor (beta chain) was retrieved from a study of human T cells and chemical hapten exposure. Study results and caveats: Expanded TCRs formed significantly more large CDR3 similarity clusters than controls.

Time point meaning: pre-sensitization, week 0. Described treatment: therapeutic diphenylcyclopropenone sensitization with weekly scalp DPC. TCRdb reprocessed the RACE reads via MiXCR and lists one record per CDR3 protein. The table lists under 200,000 distinct CDR3 sequences, roughly 30% of them singletons. This CDR3 comprises 13 residues. Germline V gene lookup returns CDR1 MNHEY and CDR2 SVGEGT. Trimming removed 6 bases at V and 2 bases at J, with 9 bases between. As concerns this clonotype: Its antigen is undetermined.

The chain couples TRBV6-2 or TRBV6-3 to TRBJ2-3, with unresolved D. The TCR was taken from a woman aged 30 to 39 with alopecia areata. Some clones in this sample may be carry-over from other donors' samples. The sequenced sample was whole blood, obtained in connection with sensitization to the hapten diphenylcyclopropenone (DPC). In nucleotides, the CDR3 is TGTGCCAGCAGCCGAACATTCACAGATACGCAGTATTTT. Its protein product is CASSRTFTDTQYF.